This is a list of T cell receptor beta chains from one sample in a study of graft-versus-host responses after intestinal transplantation. Their antigens are not known. The method was immunoSEQ multiplex PCR; TCRdb's version includes in-frame clones alone and lacks a portion of them. There are about 130,000 clones in the sample; around 90% occur only once, and 0.19% lies in the top ten. Sequenced material: unstimulated CD4+ T cells sorted from spleen or lymph node cells, taken before intestinal transplant. These receptors were collected from a human donor who received an intestinal transplant. Each CDR3 is given with its conserved first and last residue. Fields, in order: clone size, V gene, D gene, J gene, CDR3 DNA, CDR3 protein. The D gene is left open where the match is weak. Some rows mark clone size as missing; the rest say once, few, many or name a class of expanded clone.

.,TRBV5-8,.,TRBJ2-3,TGTGCCAGCAGCCCTGCCGGGTGGAAGGATACGCAGTATTTT,CASSPAGWKDTQYF
.,TRBV5-6,TRBD2,TRBJ2-1,TGTGCCAGCAGTCCGCGTGGGCTAGCGGGAGGGTTCTACAATGAGCAGTTCTTC,CASSPRGLAGGFYNEQFF
few,TRBV11-1,TRBD1,TRBJ2-7,TGTGCCAGCAGCCAGGGACAGGGGGCCAACGCACTTAGGGAGCAGTACTTC,CASSQGQGANALREQYF
.,TRBV27,.,TRBJ2-7,TGTGCCAGCAGTTTCCGCGCTAGGGTAGGCGAGCAGTACTTC,CASSFRARVGEQYF
.,TRBV28,.,TRBJ1-6,TGTGCCAGCAGCCGAACTCAGGCTTCACCCCTCCACTTT,CASSRTQASPLHF
.,TRBV4-1,.,TRBJ2-1,TGCGCCAGCAGCCCTTACGCTAACGCGGAAACGTACAGTGAGCAGTTCTTC,CASSPYANAETYSEQFF
.,TRBV7-2,TRBD1,TRBJ1-3,TGTGCCAGCAGCTTTTCGACAGGGCTCTCTGGAAACACCATATATTTT,CASSFSTGLSGNTIYF
.,TRBV6-5,.,TRBJ1-2,TGTGCCAGCAGTTACTCGGTGCCTCATGGCTACACCTTC,CASSYSVPHGYTF
.,TRBV28,TRBD1,TRBJ1-5,TGTGCCAGCACCTTCCACCAGGGGGGACAGCCCCAGCATTTT,CASTFHQGGQPQHF
few,TRBV7-6,.,TRBJ1-1,TGTGCCAGCAGCCTCCGGGAAAGACGCCTCGCAAACACTGAAGCTTTCTTT,CASSLRERRLANTEAFF
.,TRBV5-1,.,TRBJ1-5,TGCGCCAGCAGCTTGGGAGGGGGTCAGCCCCAGCATTTT,CASSLGGGQPQHF
.,TRBV15,.,TRBJ1-3,TGTGCCACCAGCTCCGGAGACGCTGGAAACACCATATATTTT,CATSSGDAGNTIYF
.,TRBV7-3,TRBD1,TRBJ2-7,TGTGCCAGCAGCTCGGGACAGGGGGCATACGAGCAGTACTTC,CASSSGQGAYEQYF
.,TRBV9,TRBD2,TRBJ2-2,TGTGCCAGCAGCGTTACTAGCGGGAGTACCACCGGGGAGCTGTTTTTT,CASSVTSGSTTGELFF
.,TRBV7-9,TRBD1,TRBJ1-1,TGTGCCAGCATTCTTACAGGGGTCAAGAACGGCAGGAACACTGAAGCTTTCTTT,CASILTGVKNGRNTEAFF
.,TRBV5-1,.,TRBJ2-3,TGCGCCAGCAGCTTGGGCAGCACAGATACGCAGTATTTT,CASSLGSTDTQYF